These T cell receptor beta chains were read from a single sample in a study of PD-L1 blockade in urothelial cancer. Sequenced by immunoSEQ multiplex PCR; TCRdb stores in-frame clones only, minus some. Of 60,000 or so clones in the sample, approximately 85% were seen once. Sequencing used PBMCs, obtained around atezolizumab (anti-PD-L1) treatment. The receptors originated from a man in his 70s with urothelial cancer. Each CDR3 is given with its conserved first and last residue. A D gene is named only where the DNA matches it firmly. Only some rows state a clone size, as once, few, many or a class for expanded clones.

- | TRBJ2-1 | TRBV6-5 | 15 | TRBD1 | CASSYSGQGASEQFF | TGTGCCAGCAGTTACTCGGGACAGGGGGCTAGTGAGCAGTTCTTC
once | TRBJ2-2 | TRBV6-4 | 15 | - | CASSQDSSVAGELFF | TGTGCCAGCAGTCAGGACAGTTCGGTCGCCGGGGAGCTGTTTTTT
- | TRBJ1-2 | TRBV19 | 19 | TRBD1 | CASSIVDPGQGLGTYGYTF | TGTGCCAGTAGTATAGTTGACCCGGGACAGGGCTTGGGGACCTATGGCTACACCTTC
- | TRBJ1-2 | TRBV28 | 15 | TRBD1 | CASGIDDRASYGYTF | TGTGCCAGCGGAATAGACGACAGGGCAAGCTATGGCTACACCTTC
- | TRBJ2-7 | TRBV7-9 | 12 | - | CASSLVSYEQYF | TGTGCCAGCAGCTTAGTATCCTACGAGCAGTACTTC
- | TRBJ2-5 | TRBV27 | 13 | TRBD1 | CASRTTGGETQYF | TGTGCCAGCAGAACCACAGGGGGGGAGACCCAGTACTTC
- | TRBJ2-7 | TRBV27 | 14 | TRBD2 | CASRGLAGAYEQYF | TGTGCCAGCAGGGGACTAGCGGGAGCCTACGAGCAGTACTTC
once | TRBJ1-5 | TRBV9 | 15 | - | CASENTQRPGQPQHF | TGTGCCAGCGAAAATACCCAGCGACCGGGTCAGCCCCAGCATTTT
- | TRBJ2-7 | TRBV12-5 | 18 | - | CASGFSRNGGYGRYEQYF | TGTGCTAGTGGTTTTAGCCGGAATGGAGGCTACGGGCGCTACGAGCAGTACTTC
- | TRBJ1-2 | TRBV29-1 | 13 | TRBD1 | CSVDTGAGYGYTF | TGCAGCGTTGATACAGGGGCTGGCTATGGCTACACCTTC
- | TRBJ1-4 | TRBV25-1 | 15 | - | CASSETQGNHEKLFF | TGTGCCAGCAGCGAAACACAGGGCAATCATGAAAAACTGTTTTTT
- | TRBJ1-4 | TRBV7-9 | 16 | TRBD1 | CASSLTGGDTNEKLFF | TGTGCCAGCAGCTTGACAGGGGGCGATACTAATGAAAAACTGTTTTTT
- | TRBJ2-3 | TRBV6-4 | 16 | TRBD2 | CASSDGASGDTDTQYF | TGTGCCAGCAGTGACGGGGCTAGCGGGGACACAGATACGCAGTATTTT
- | TRBJ2-2 | TRBV9 | 15 | - | CASSVASRNTGELFF | TGTGCCAGCAGCGTAGCTAGTCGGAACACCGGGGAGCTGTTTTTT
- | TRBJ1-1 | TRBV7-3 | 16 | - | CASSLFGRGVNTEAFF | TGTGCCAGCAGCTTATTTGGCAGGGGTGTGAACACTGAAGCTTTCTTT